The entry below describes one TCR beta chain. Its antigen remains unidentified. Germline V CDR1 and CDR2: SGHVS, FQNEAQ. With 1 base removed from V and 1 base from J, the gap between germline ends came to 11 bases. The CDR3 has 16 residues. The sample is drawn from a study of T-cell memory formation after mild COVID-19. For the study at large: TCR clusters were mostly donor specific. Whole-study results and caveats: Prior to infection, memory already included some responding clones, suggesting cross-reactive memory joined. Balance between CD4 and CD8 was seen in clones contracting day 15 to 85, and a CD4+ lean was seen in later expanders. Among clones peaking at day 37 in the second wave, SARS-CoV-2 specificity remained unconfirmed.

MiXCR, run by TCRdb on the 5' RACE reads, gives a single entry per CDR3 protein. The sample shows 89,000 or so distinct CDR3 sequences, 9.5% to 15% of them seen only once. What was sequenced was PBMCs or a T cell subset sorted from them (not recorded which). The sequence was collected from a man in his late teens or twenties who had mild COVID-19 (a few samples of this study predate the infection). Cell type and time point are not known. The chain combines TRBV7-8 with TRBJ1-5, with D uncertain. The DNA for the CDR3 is TGTGCCAGCAGCTTAGTTGGATTTGGGAGCAATCAGCCCCAGCATTTT. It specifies CASSLVGFGSNQPQHF.